These 32 T cell receptor beta chains were sequenced from one sample in a study of cytomegalovirus exposure and HLA in healthy donors. PCR used 60 Vbeta primers and 13 Jbeta primers. Assay: immunoSEQ multiplex PCR; the TCRdb copy retains only in-frame clones and omits some. The table lists about 150,000 clones, around 79% of them singletons. Sequenced input: PBMCs. The receptors stem from a human donor in good health.

This clone was counted between two and nine times. This chain joins TRBV6-6 and TRBJ1-4; the D gene is possibly TRBD1 (5 bases). In germline, CDR1 is MNHNY, CDR2 SVGAGI (reference sequence). With 2 bases removed from V and 7 bases from J, the gap between germline ends came to 8 bases. The CDR3 is 13 amino acids. The CDR3 spells CASSYQGGEKLFF. In nucleotides, the CDR3 is TGTGCCAGCAGTTACCAGGGTGGTGAAAAACTGTTTTTT.

This chain connects TRBV27 to TRBJ2-3; 14 bases fit TRBD2. Germline CDR1 reads MNHEY; CDR2 reads SMNVEV (reference sequence). Trimming cost V 2 bases and J 5 bases; bases outside gene matches: 9. The CDR3 spans 18 residues. The CDR3 nucleotides are TGTGCCAGCAGTTTAGGGACTAGCGGGGGTCGAAACATAGATACGCAGTATTTT. Protein: CASSLGTSGGRNIDTQYF.

CDR3 sequence reads: CASSDPRQSPSYEQYF. Here the CDR3 DNA reads TGTGCCAGCAGTGACCCCCGACAGAGTCCCTCCTACGAGCAGTACTTC. The V call is TRBV6-1, the J call TRBJ2-7, with TRBD1 as a possible D gene (5 bases). The germline CDR1 and CDR2 sequences are MNHNS and SASEGT. The V end was cut by 3 bases, the J end by 0 bases, with 15 bases between. The CDR3 extends over 16 amino acids.

The V gene is TRBV27, the J gene TRBJ2-5; 10 bases align to TRBD1. CDR1 is MNHEY, CDR2 SMNVEV, per germline (reference sequence). The CDR3 length is 13 residues. Unmatched junction bases numbered 3, after V lost 6 bases and J lost 5 bases. The CDR3 sequence: CASSRQGAETQYF. The CDR3 bases are TGTGCCAGCAGCAGACAGGGGGCGGAGACCCAGTACTTC.

This rearrangement joins TRBV7-6 to TRBJ2-7, with D maybe TRBD2 (5 bases). This CDR3 has 16 amino acids. V dropped 5 bases and J dropped 7 bases, with 24 bases sitting between them. The germline gives CDR1 SGHVS, CDR2 FNYEAQ. The CDR3 spells CASSLVPLGLREEQYF. The CDR3 DNA is TGTGCCAGCAGCCTAGTACCCCTCGGACTTAGGGAGGAGCAGTACTTC.

This rearrangement joins TRBV19 to TRBJ1-2; 10 bases are shared with TRBD1. Germline V lookup: CDR1 LNHDA, CDR2 SQIVND (reference sequence). The CDR3 runs to 16 residues. The junction had 8 bases not matched to a gene; V was cut back by 3 bases and J by 4 bases. The CDR3 DNA sequence: TGTGCCAGTAGTATGAAGGGACAGGGGCACTCCTATGGCTACACCTTC. Its protein is CASSMKGQGHSYGYTF.

This sequence joins TRBV5-4 and TRBJ2-7, with 14 bases lining up with TRBD2. CDR3 size: 16 residues. V dropped 4 bases and J dropped 5; count of bases not matched to a gene: 8. CDR1 SGHNT and CDR2 YYREEE come from the germline V gene (reference sequence). In DNA form, the CDR3 reads TGTGCCAGCAGCAACGGACTAGCGGGAGGCAAGCACGAGCAGTACTTC. Translated: CASSNGLAGGKHEQYF. Together with reference TRBV5-4 and TRBJ2-7, the CDR3 gives the full variable domain: ETGVTQSPTHLIKTRGQQVTLRCSSQSGHNTVSWYQQALGQGPQFIFQYYREEENGRGNFPPRFSGLQFPNYSSELNVNALELDDSALYLCASSNGLAGGKHEQYFGPGTRLTVT.

This chain uses TRBV29-1 with TRBJ1-2, with D unclear. This CDR3 region has 14 residues. The ends were cut back, 3 bases at V and 2 bases at J, with 13 bases in the middle. In germline, CDR1 is SQVTM, CDR2 ANQGSEA. CDR3 in DNA: TGCAGCGTTGATTGGGCGGGGAGGAACTATGGCTACACCTTC. This sequence encodes CSVDWAGRNYGYTF.

V is TRBV4-1 and J is TRBJ1-5; 9 nucleotides match TRBD1. V lost 3 bases to trimming and J lost 4 bases; unmatched junction nucleotides: 4. Germline loops: CDR1 MGHRA, CDR2 YSYEKL. This CDR3 spans 15 amino acids. The CDR3, as DNA: TGCGCCAGCAGCCATGGGGACAGGGAAAATCAGCCCCAGCATTTT. This gives the protein CASSHGDRENQPQHF.

The rearrangement uses TRBV10-3 and TRBJ2-5; the match to TRBD1 covers 10 bases. This CDR3 is 17 amino acids long. Germline CDR1 reads ENHRY; CDR2 reads SYGVKD. Germline trimming cut 5 bases from V and 5 bases from J; bases unmatched to any gene: 14. In DNA, the CDR3 is TGTGCCATCAGTTTCTCGAGCCCGGGACAGGGGATGGAGACCCAGTACTTC. It yields the protein CAISFSSPGQGMETQYF.

This sequence joins TRBV27 and TRBJ2-1; 8 nucleotides align to TRBD2. The V gene's germline CDR1 is MNHEY and CDR2 SMNVEV (reference sequence). The CDR3 is 15 residues long. Trimming cost V 5 bases and J 1 base; bases outside gene matches: 4. CDR3 nucleotide sequence: TGTGCCAGCAGTAGCGGGGGCCCTTCCTACAATGAGCAGTTCTTC. Translated, it gives CASSSGGPSYNEQFF.

This clone came up once. This rearrangement joins TRBV2 to TRBJ2-7, with D possibly TRBD1 on 5 matching bases. The CDR3 runs 15 residues. V dropped 4 bases and J dropped 3 bases, with 16 bases sitting between them. Germline CDR1 is SNHLY and CDR2 is FYNNEI. CDR3 coding DNA: TGTGCCAGCAGTGCTACAGGTGGAGAATACTACGAGCAGTACTTC. Amino acid sequence: CASSATGGEYYEQYF.

The CDR3 DNA reads TGTGCCAGCAGGGGACTAGCGGGACCTTACAATGAGCAGTTCTTC. Residues: CASRGLAGPYNEQFF. The chain is built from TRBV6-5 and TRBJ2-1; 13 nucleotides align to TRBD2. The CDR3 extends over 15 amino acids. CDR1 MNHEY and CDR2 SVGAGI come from the germline V gene. V dropped 6 bases and J dropped 4; count of bases not matched to a gene: 3.

The chain joins TRBV6-5 to TRBJ1-6; perhaps TRBD1 as D (5 bases). CDR3 length: 16 residues. CDR1 is MNHEY and CDR2 is SVGAGI in the germline V gene. The ends were cut back, 2 bases at V and 5 bases at J, with 13 bases in the middle. The CDR3 region is CASSYAGQYNNSPLHF. In DNA, the CDR3 is TGTGCCAGCAGTTACGCCGGACAATACAATAATTCACCCCTCCACTTT.

The chain employs TRBV4-2 and TRBJ2-7, with TRBD2 as a possible D gene (6 bases). The CDR3 consists of 16 residues. Germline CDR1 is LGHNA and CDR2 is YNFKEQ. V was trimmed by 1 base and J by 0 bases, leaving 13 bases between them. The CDR3 nucleotides read TGTGCCAGCAGCCAAGGGTTAGCGGAACCCTCCTACGAGCAGTACTTC. Translated: CASSQGLAEPSYEQYF.

This chain uses TRBV10-2 with TRBJ2-7, with a possible D match to TRBD1 (6 bases). Germline V gene sequence: CDR1 WSHSY, CDR2 SAAADI. V lost 5 bases and J lost 6, with 17 bases in between. The CDR3 runs to 14 residues. CDR3 residues: CASSTRDTPVEQYF. The DNA for the CDR3 is TGCGCCAGCAGTACCCGGGACACCCCCGTCGAGCAGTACTTC.

The chain carries TRBV5-1 and TRBJ2-7, with D possibly matching TRBD2 (5 bases). Trimming pared 4 bases from V and 4 bases from J, leaving 12 bases between. The CDR3 loop spans 13 amino acids. The germline gives CDR1 SGHRS, CDR2 YFSETQ. CDR3 sequence (DNA): TGCGCCAGCAGCAATGGACTGAGATACGAGCAGTACTTC. Translating gives CASSNGLRYEQYF. The full variable domain, completed using reference TRBV5-1 and TRBJ2-7, is KAGVTQTPRYLIKTRGQQVTLSCSPISGHRSVSWYQQTPGQGLQFLFEYFSETQRNKGNFPGRFSGRQFSNSRSEMNVSTLELGDSALYLCASSNGLRYEQYFGPGTRLTVT.

This clone came up once. The J gene is TRBJ2-5, the V gene TRBV7-9; 9 bases align to TRBD2. V lost 3 bases and J lost 5; bases outside the gene matches: 4. The V gene's germline CDR1 is SEHNR and CDR2 FQNEAQ (reference sequence). This CDR3 has 14 amino acids. The CDR3 protein is CASSLGLADETQYF. The CDR3, as DNA: TGTGCCAGCAGCTTGGGACTAGCCGATGAGACCCAGTACTTC.

The gene calls are TRBV30 and TRBJ2-3, with a possible D match to TRBD2 (6 bases). CDR3 length: 14 residues. V dropped 4 bases and J dropped 0 bases, with 11 bases sitting between them. Germline V CDR1 and CDR2: GTSNPN, SVGIG (reference sequence). As DNA, the CDR3 is TGTGCCTGGAAACGGGACTCAAGCACAGATACGCAGTATTTT. Translation: CAWKRDSSTDTQYF.

The chain joins TRBV7-9 to TRBJ2-7; 9 bases are a match to TRBD1. Germline loops: CDR1 SEHNR, CDR2 FQNEAQ (reference sequence). The ends lost 5 bases at V and 6 bases at J; junction bases unmatched: 8. The CDR3 has 14 amino acids. The CDR3 loop is CASSPTGTGTEQYF. CDR3 DNA: TGTGCCAGCAGCCCGACCGGGACAGGGACCGAGCAGTACTTC.

This clone appeared a single time. At one end, the junction sequence differs from germline, possibly due to a read error. The chain employs TRBV7-9 and TRBJ2-2; a weak D match, TRBD1 (6 bases). Germline CDR1 SEHNR, CDR2 FQNEAQ (reference sequence). CDR3 size: 15 residues. CDR3 residues: CSSSPRTAMTGELFF. The CDR3 bases are TGTTCCAGCAGCCCGCGGACAGCCATGACCGGGGAGCTGTTTTTT. Drawing the rest from reference TRBV7-9 and TRBJ2-2, the complete variable domain is DTGVSQNPRHKITKRGQNVTFRCDPISEHNRLYWYRQTLGQGPEFLTYFQNEAQLEKSRLLSDRFSAERPKGSFSTLEIQRTEQGDSAMYLCSSSPRTAMTGELFFGEGSRLTVL.

V gene TRBV11-2 combines with J gene TRBJ2-7; possibly TRBD2 for D (5 bases). The CDR3 loop spans 18 amino acids. Germline V gene lookup returns CDR1 SGHAT and CDR2 FQNNGV. V lost 3 bases and J 1 base, leaving 22 bases between the germline ends. For the CDR3, the DNA is TGTGCCAGCAGCTTCCCCATGTTTGCGGGCGGCGATTCCTACGAGCAGTACTTC. Translation gives CASSFPMFAGGDSYEQYF. Filled out from reference TRBV11-2 and TRBJ2-7, the complete variable domain reads EAGVAQSPRYKIIEKRQSVAFWCNPISGHATLYWYQQILGQGPKLLIQFQNNGVVDDSQLPKDRFSAERLKGVDSTLKIQPAKLEDSAVYLCASSFPMFAGGDSYEQYFGPGTRLTVT.

The chain employs TRBV15 and TRBJ1-5; TRBD1 is a possible D gene (5 bases). Germline loops: CDR1 LNHNV, CDR2 YYDKDF (reference sequence). There are 15 residues in the CDR3. V lost 4 bases to trimming and J lost 7 bases, with 17 bases between them. The CDR3 spells CATSKEGPGTQPQHF. The CDR3 coding sequence is TGTGCCACCAGCAAGGAGGGTCCAGGGACCCAGCCCCAGCATTTT.

This clone was seen just once. The V gene is TRBV10-1, the J gene TRBJ2-1; D is undetermined. V was pared by 1 base and J by 0 bases, with 16 bases between. This CDR3 is 18 amino acids long. The germline CDR1 and CDR2 sequences are WNHNN and SYGVQD (reference sequence). The CDR3 here is CASSEFGSRKSSYNEQFF. CDR3 coding DNA: TGCGCCAGCAGTGAGTTTGGTAGTCGAAAGAGCTCCTACAATGAGCAGTTCTTC.

This clone turned up a few times. J is TRBJ1-1 and V is TRBV5-6, with TRBD1 matching 7 bases. The CDR3 extends over 17 amino acids. Losses at the gene ends were 1 base for V and 5 bases for J; bases not matched to a gene: 14. In germline, CDR1 is SGHDT, CDR2 YYEEEE. CDR3: CASSLRRTGREETEAFF. The CDR3 DNA reads TGTGCCAGCAGCTTGAGGCGGACAGGTCGGGAAGAGACTGAAGCTTTCTTT.

The gene calls are TRBV28 and TRBJ1-2, with D possibly matching TRBD1 (5 bases). This CDR3 contains 14 residues. V lost 3 bases and J 4 bases, leaving 12 bases between the germline ends. Germline V gives CDR1 MDHEN, CDR2 SYDVKM. CDR3: CASSLGGVGYGYTF. In DNA, the CDR3 is TGTGCCAGCAGTTTGGGAGGGGTCGGCTATGGCTACACCTTC.

The chain has TRBV28 and TRBJ2-7; D is ambiguous. CDR3 length: 11 residues. V was pared by 9 bases and J by 0 bases, with 6 bases between. Germline values: CDR1 MDHEN, CDR2 SYDVKM. The CDR3 loop reads CASSSSYEQYF. The DNA for the CDR3 is TGTGCCAGTTCCAGCTCCTACGAGCAGTACTTC.

The rearrangement uses TRBV20-1 and TRBJ1-1; D may be TRBD1 (5 bases). The CDR3 contains 11 residues. Germline CDR1 DFQATT, CDR2 SNEGSKA (reference sequence). V lost 2 bases and J 7 bases, leaving 8 bases between the germline ends. CDR3 loop: CSARQTGEAFF. For the CDR3, the DNA is TGCAGTGCTAGACAAACAGGTGAAGCTTTCTTT.

Here the CDR3 DNA reads TGTGCCAGCAAACTAGTCACCGGTGGCCAAGAGACCCAGTACTTC. As protein: CASKLVTGGQETQYF. This chain uses TRBV5-4 with TRBJ2-5; perhaps TRBD2 as D (5 bases). CDR1 is SGHNT and CDR2 is YYREEE in the germline V gene (reference sequence). V was clipped by 6 bases and J by 1 base, with 16 bases between them. The CDR3 has 15 residues.

This clone occurred once. The V and J genes are TRBV10-3 and TRBJ1-6; TRBD1 aligns across 9 bases. The CDR3 spans 15 residues. The junction had 9 bases not matched to a gene; V was cut back by 6 bases and J by 9 bases. CDR1 ENHRY and CDR2 SYGVKD come from the germline V gene. The CDR3 loop is CAIRNSGQGISPLHF. Here the CDR3 DNA reads TGTGCCATCAGAAATTCGGGACAGGGAATTTCACCCCTCCACTTT.

This clone was recorded once. The V and J genes are TRBV27 and TRBJ2-7; 7 bases line up with TRBD2. The CDR3 length is 14 residues. V lost 5 bases to trimming and J lost 6 bases; unmatched junction nucleotides: 10. Germline V gene lookup returns CDR1 MNHEY and CDR2 SMNVEV (reference sequence). Here the CDR3 DNA reads TGTGCCAGCAGTCCCCTTGGGCTAGCGGCCGAGCAGTACTTC. It encodes CASSPLGLAAEQYF.

The rearrangement uses TRBV5-4 and TRBJ2-1; 8 nucleotides line up with TRBD1. The CDR3 length is 15 residues. The ends lost 4 bases at V and 4 bases at J; junction bases unmatched: 7. The germline V gene encodes CDR1 SGHNT and CDR2 YYREEE (reference sequence). CDR3 coding DNA: TGTGCCAGCAGCAGCGGACAGGGCTCGTACAATGAGCAGTTCTTC. It codes for CASSSGQGSYNEQFF.